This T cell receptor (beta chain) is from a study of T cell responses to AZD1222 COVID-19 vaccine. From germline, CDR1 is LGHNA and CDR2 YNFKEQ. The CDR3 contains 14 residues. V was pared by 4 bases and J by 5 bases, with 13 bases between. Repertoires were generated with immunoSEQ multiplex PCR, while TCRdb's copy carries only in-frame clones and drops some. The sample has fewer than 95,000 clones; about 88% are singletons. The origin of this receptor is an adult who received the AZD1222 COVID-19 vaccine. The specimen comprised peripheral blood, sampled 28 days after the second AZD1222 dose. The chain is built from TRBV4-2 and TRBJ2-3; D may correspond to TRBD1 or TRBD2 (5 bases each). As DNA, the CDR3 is TGTGCCAGCAGCCCCGCTGGGACGGGAGATACGCAGTATTTT. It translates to CASSPAGTGDTQYF.